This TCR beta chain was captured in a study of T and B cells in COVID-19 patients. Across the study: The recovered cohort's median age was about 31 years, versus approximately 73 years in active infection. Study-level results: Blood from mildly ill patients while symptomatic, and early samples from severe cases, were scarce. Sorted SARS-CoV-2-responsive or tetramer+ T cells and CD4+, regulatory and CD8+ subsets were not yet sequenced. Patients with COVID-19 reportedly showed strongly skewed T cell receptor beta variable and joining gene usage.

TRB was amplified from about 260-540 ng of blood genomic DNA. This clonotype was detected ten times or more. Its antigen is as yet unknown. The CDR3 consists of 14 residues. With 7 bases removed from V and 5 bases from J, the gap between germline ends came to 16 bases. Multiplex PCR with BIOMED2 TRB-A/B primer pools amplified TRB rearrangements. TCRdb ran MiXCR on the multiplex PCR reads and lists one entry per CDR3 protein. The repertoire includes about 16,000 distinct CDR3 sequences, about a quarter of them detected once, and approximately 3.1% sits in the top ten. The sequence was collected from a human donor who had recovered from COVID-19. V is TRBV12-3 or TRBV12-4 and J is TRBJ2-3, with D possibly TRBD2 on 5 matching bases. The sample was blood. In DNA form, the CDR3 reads TGTGCCAGCAAAAGGTCCGGACTGGAAGATACGCAGTATTTT. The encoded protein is CASKRSGLEDTQYF.